This T cell receptor (beta chain) derives from a study of graft-versus-host responses after intestinal transplantation. In the study overall: Every transplant recipient was induced with anti-thymocyte globulin, then maintained on tacrolimus and steroids for about 3 years.

Post-reaction, proliferating CD3+CD4+ and CD3+CD8+ responders (CFSE-low) were sorted. Germline V gene data show CDR1 as SQVTM and CDR2 as ANQGSEA. The CDR3 consists of 17 residues. V was trimmed by 6 bases and J by 4 bases, leaving 27 bases between them. Sequenced by immunoSEQ multiplex PCR; TCRdb stores in-frame clones only, minus some. The table records about 15,000 clones, approximately 33% of them present only once. The table lists this clone with a few counts. Study findings and constraints: Graft-donor T cell macrochimerism in patients accompanied high graft-versus-host to host-versus-graft clonal ratios in allografts. Maximum circulating GvH clone levels tracked with early post-transplant HvG decreases.

The chain couples TRBV29-1 to TRBJ1-2; D is perhaps TRBD1 (5 bases). This specimen was alloreactive CD4+ T cells from a mixed lymphocyte reaction culture, taken before intestinal transplant. Sample subset: CFSE-low proliferating T cells sorted from roughly six-day pre-transplant mixed lymphocyte reaction (GvH or HvG direction). The TCR was taken from a human patient who received an intestinal transplant. The CDR3 DNA sequence: TGCAGCGTAGCCCCCCCAGGGTCCGCCTCACCTCTCTATGGCTACACCTTC. Its protein is CSVAPPGSASPLYGYTF.